These 15 T cell receptor beta chains share one sample of origin, sequenced in a study of Ad26.COV2.S vaccination and SARS-CoV-2 variants. Treatment described: about 20 received Ad26.COV2.S at low or high dose, single or two shots; a few received placebo; per-sample allocation not given. Collection of the samples took place on day 63 after the first injection of vaccine or placebo. Profiling relied on immunoSEQ multiplex PCR, and the TCRdb table lists in-frame clones only, not all of them. This sample has approximately 410,000 clones; more than 75% occur once, and the top ten carry 3.6%. The material sequenced was peripheral blood, taken in a trial of Ad26.COV2.S vaccine versus placebo. All receptors derive from a person aged 18 to 59 who received the Ad26.COV2.S COVID-19 vaccine or a placebo.

The rearrangement joins TRBV19 to TRBJ1-1; D unresolved. Between the trimmed V and J ends, which lost 6 bases and 0 bases, there was a span of 14 bases. The germline V gene has CDR1 LNHDA and CDR2 SQIVND (reference sequence). The CDR3 covers 15 residues. The CDR3, as DNA: TGTGCCAGTAGAAGCCCCCTCAACATGAACACTGAAGCTTTCTTT. This sequence encodes CASRSPLNMNTEAFF. Complete variable domain (other parts from reference TRBV19 and TRBJ1-1): DGGITQSPKYLFRKEGQNVTLSCEQNLNHDAMYWYRQDPGQGLRLIYYSQIVNDFQKGDIAEGYSVSREKKESFPLTVTSAQKNPTAFYLCASRSPLNMNTEAFFGQGTRLTVV.

This rearrangement joins TRBV18 to TRBJ2-7, with a weak D call TRBD2 (5 bases). CDR1 and CDR2 from the germline V gene are KGHSH and LQKENI. The CDR3 consists of 16 residues. Trimming took 3 bases from V and 2 from J, leaving 17 bases between them. The CDR3 here is CASSPLFRGSPYEQYF. Written as DNA, the CDR3 is TGTGCCAGCTCACCCCTTTTTCGAGGGTCTCCCTACGAGCAGTACTTC.

The chain employs TRBV4-3 and TRBJ2-2, with 11 bases fitting TRBD2. Per the germline V gene, CDR1 is LGHNA and CDR2 is YSLEER. The V and J ends lost 1 base and 1 base, in that order; junction bases with no gene match: 8. This CDR3 spans 19 amino acids. CDR3 sequence reads: CASSQVFGSGGENTGELFF. The CDR3 DNA reads TGCGCCAGCAGCCAAGTCTTTGGTAGCGGGGGGGAGAACACCGGGGAGCTGTTTTTT.

This rearrangement joins TRBV30 to TRBJ2-1, with no clear D. Germline V gene data show CDR1 as GTSNPN and CDR2 as SVGIG (reference sequence). Trimming removed 2 bases from V and 4 bases from J, with 9 bases in between. This CDR3 is 13 amino acids long. For the CDR3, the DNA is TGTGCCTGGAGTAAGGCAGAGTACAATGAGCAGTTCTTC. Its translation: CAWSKAEYNEQFF.

About this clone itself: Other DNA sequences in the sample encode the same CDR3. V usage is TRBV4-1 and J usage is TRBJ1-1, with unresolved D. CDR1 is MGHRA and CDR2 is YSYEKL in the germline V gene. V shed 4 bases and J shed 1 base, with 7 bases lying between them. The CDR3 contains 13 residues. In nucleotides, the CDR3 is TGCGCCAGCAGCCGCCAAGGGAACACTGAAGCTTTCTTT. Translating gives CASSRQGNTEAFF.

This chain links TRBV28 with TRBJ2-5; TRBD1 agrees at 11 bases. V trimming: 3 bases; J trimming: 2 bases; junction bases outside the gene matches: 2. Germline V gene lookup returns CDR1 MDHEN and CDR2 SYDVKM. The CDR3 consists of 15 residues. As DNA, the CDR3 is TGTGCCAGCAGTTTTGGGGACAGGGGGCAAGAGACCCAGTACTTC. Translated: CASSFGDRGQETQYF.

The chain has TRBV6-2 or TRBV6-3 and TRBJ2-5; 14 bases line up with TRBD2. The CDR3 is 14 amino acids. V dropped 6 bases and J dropped 5; count of bases not matched to a gene: 2. Germline CDR1 is MNHEY and CDR2 is SVGEGT. The CDR3 sequence is CASSWTSGGETQYF. CDR3 nucleotides: TGTGCCAGCAGCTGGACTAGCGGGGGGGAGACCCAGTACTTC.

This chain joins TRBV7-9 and TRBJ2-3; D gene unclear. The ends were cut back, 5 bases at V and 5 bases at J, with 5 bases in the middle. CDR1 SEHNR and CDR2 FQNEAQ come from the germline V gene (reference sequence). The CDR3 contains 11 residues. The CDR3 here is CASSRVDTQYF. As DNA, the CDR3 is TGTGCCAGCAGCCGGGTAGATACGCAGTATTTT.

This clone was observed a single time. The chain carries TRBV12-1 and TRBJ2-3. TRBV12-1 is a pseudogene segment. This CDR3 is built from 10 residues. CDR3 loop: CARGTDTQYF. The CDR3 DNA reads as TGTGCCAGGGGAACAGATACGCAGTATTTT.

In this sample, this clone turned up once. The rearrangement links TRBV4-2 to TRBJ1-1; maybe TRBD1 (6 bases). V lost 0 bases, J lost 2 bases, and 16 bases lay in between. CDR3 length equals 17 residues. Germline V lookup: CDR1 LGHNA, CDR2 YNFKEQ. CDR3 DNA sequence: TGTGCCAGCAGCCAAGATAGCGATCCAGGGGCAAACACTGAAGCTTTCTTT. Its protein product is CASSQDSDPGANTEAFF.

The chain links TRBV9 to TRBJ2-2; 7 bases fit TRBD2. The germline CDR1 and CDR2 sequences are SGDLS and YYNGEE. V trimming: 8 bases; J trimming: 0 bases; junction bases outside the gene matches: 7. The CDR3 extends over 15 amino acids. In nucleotides, the CDR3 is TGTGCCAGTCAGCCCCTAGCGGCGAACACCGGGGAGCTGTTTTTT. Translating it yields CASQPLAANTGELFF. Combining the CDR3 with reference TRBV9 and TRBJ2-2 gives the whole variable domain DSGVTQTPKHLITATGQRVTLRCSPRSGDLSVYWYQQSLDQGLQFLIQYYNGEERAKGNILERFSAQQFPDLHSELNLSSLELGDSALYFCASQPLAANTGELFFGEGSRLTVL.

Note on this clone: Other nucleotide sequences from this sample produce the same CDR3. This chain connects TRBV18 to TRBJ1-2; D not resolved. With 2 bases removed from V and 5 bases from J, the gap between germline ends came to 3 bases. Looked up from germline, CDR1 is KGHSH and CDR2 is LQKENI. The CDR3 length is 11 residues. The CDR3 spells CASSPEYGYTF. CDR3 nucleotide sequence: TGTGCCAGCTCACCAGAATATGGCTACACCTTC.

Details on this clone: Distinct nucleotide sequences in the sample also encode this CDR3. The CDR3 spells CASSPGQGRTGELFF. CDR3 nucleotide sequence: TGTGCCAGCAGCCCTGGACAGGGTCGGACCGGGGAGCTGTTTTTT. This sequence joins TRBV7-9 and TRBJ2-2; 8 bases agree with TRBD1. Trimming cost V 5 bases and J 5 bases; bases outside gene matches: 7. CDR1 and CDR2 from the germline V gene are SEHNR and FQNEAQ (reference sequence). The CDR3 runs 15 residues.

J is TRBJ1-4 and V is TRBV7-9; D call uncertain. CDR1 is SEHNR and CDR2 is FQNEAQ in the germline V gene (reference sequence). Trimming cost V 6 bases and J 6 bases, with 8 bases left between them. CDR3 size: 12 residues. In nucleotides, the CDR3 is TGTGCCAGCAGAACCTTGGATGAAAAACTGTTTTTT. It specifies CASRTLDEKLFF.

This chain joins TRBV28 and TRBJ2-1; D might be TRBD2 (5 bases). Germline V gene lookup returns CDR1 MDHEN and CDR2 SYDVKM. The V end lost 8 bases, the J end lost 8 bases, and 22 bases lay between the germline ends. CDR3 length equals 15 residues. CDR3 sequence: CASGNSGPRRDEQFF. CDR3 nucleotide sequence: TGTGCCAGCGGAAACTCCGGACCGAGGCGGGATGAGCAGTTCTTC.